This passage covers 10 T cell receptor beta chains from one sample sequenced in a study of shared clonotypes between healthy human individuals. Here immunoSEQ multiplex PCR was the method, and the copy in TCRdb shows in-frame clones only, minus some. The sample yields roughly 400,000 clones, 90% to 97% seen once. The sequenced sample consisted of memory CD8+ T cells sorted from blood. The sample's subset: CD45RO+ cells pooled with CCR7-negative TemRA cells. The receptors were sampled from a man in his thirties or forties in good health.

The chain uses TRBV25-1 and TRBJ2-1, with 11 positions matching TRBD2. This CDR3 contains 17 residues. Germline V gene sequence: CDR1 MGHDK, CDR2 SYGVNS. The V gene end was trimmed by 4 bases and the J gene end by 2 bases; junction bases not matched to a gene: 7. The CDR3 sequence is CASSGLSGRGPYNEQFF. The CDR3 nucleotides are TGTGCCAGCAGTGGTCTTAGCGGGAGGGGTCCCTACAATGAGCAGTTCTTC.

The rearrangement joins TRBV5-6 to TRBJ1-1; 11 nucleotides line up with TRBD1. The V gene's germline CDR1 is SGHDT and CDR2 YYEEEE. The CDR3 extends over 15 amino acids. J gave up 5 bases and V 2 bases, and 5 bases lay outside the gene matches. This CDR3 reads CASSFGTGGGTEAFF. The DNA for the CDR3 is TGTGCCAGCAGCTTCGGGACAGGGGGAGGGACTGAAGCTTTCTTT.

The chain links TRBV7-2 to TRBJ2-7; 8 nucleotides line up with TRBD1. The CDR3 consists of 14 residues. V lost 5 bases, J lost 3 bases, and 6 bases stayed unmatched. CDR1 and CDR2 from the germline V gene are SGHTA and FQGNSA. CDR3 nucleotides: TGTGCCAGCAGCCCGGCTACAGGGGGCTACGAGCAGTACTTC. Translated: CASSPATGGYEQYF.

The genes are TRBV28 and TRBJ1-1; tentative D call: TRBD1 (5 bases). The CDR3 is made up of 15 amino acids. V was clipped by 5 bases and J by 4 bases, with 17 bases between them. In germline, CDR1 is MDHEN, CDR2 SYDVKM. CDR3 protein: CASSTPGAGGTEAFF. The CDR3 DNA follows: TGTGCCAGCAGTACGCCCGGGGCCGGGGGCACTGAAGCTTTCTTT.

The chain carries TRBV19 and TRBJ1-1, with 8 bases lining up with TRBD1. CDR1 is LNHDA and CDR2 is SQIVND in the germline V gene (reference sequence). The CDR3 totals 12 residues. The V and J ends lost 1 base and 8 bases, in that order; junction bases with no gene match: 0. CDR3 nucleotides: TGTGCCAGTAGTATAGGACAGGGGGAAGCTTTCTTT. This sequence encodes CASSIGQGEAFF.

This rearrangement joins TRBV7-2 to TRBJ2-7; D could derive from TRBD1 or TRBD2 (6 bases each). The CDR3 contains 16 residues. Germline V gene data show CDR1 as SGHTA and CDR2 as FQGNSA. Trimming left V 4 bases short and J 4 bases short, with 20 bases between. The CDR3 loop is CASSYIGGGPGYEQYF. The CDR3 nucleotides read TGTGCCAGCAGCTATATAGGAGGGGGGCCGGGGTACGAGCAGTACTTC.

V is TRBV6-5 and J is TRBJ2-1; D gene unclear. The CDR3 is 15 amino acids. Trimming removed 0 bases at V and 3 bases at J, with 9 bases between. Per the germline V gene, CDR1 is MNHEY and CDR2 is SVGAGI. CDR3 bases: TGTGCCAGCAGTTACTCAGACACCAGCTACAATGAGCAGTTCTTC. It encodes CASSYSDTSYNEQFF.

The chain links TRBV7-6 to TRBJ2-3; D call uncertain. Germline V gene data show CDR1 as SGHVS and CDR2 as FNYEAQ. The ends were cut back, 4 bases at V and 0 bases at J, with 2 bases in the middle. CDR3 length equals 12 residues. CDR3 nucleotides: TGTGCCAGCAGCTCTAGCACAGATACGCAGTATTTT. Protein product: CASSSSTDTQYF.

The chain employs TRBV18 and TRBJ1-2; maybe TRBD1 (5 bases). With 4 bases removed from V and 8 bases from J, the gap between germline ends came to 14 bases. The germline V gene has CDR1 KGHSH and CDR2 LQKENI. The CDR3 spans 13 residues. The CDR3 reads CASSHPGEGGYTF. CDR3 sequence (DNA): TGTGCCAGCTCACATCCGGGGGAGGGAGGCTACACCTTC. Looking up the rest from reference TRBV18 and TRBJ1-2 gives the full variable domain: NAGVMQNPRHLVRRRGQEARLRCSPMKGHSHVYWYRQLPEEGLKFMVYLQKENIIDESGMPKERFSAEFPKEGPSILRIQQVVRGDSAAYFCASSHPGEGGYTFGSGTRLTVV.

This chain uses TRBV29-1 with TRBJ1-1; TRBD1 is a possible D gene (5 bases). Germline loops: CDR1 SQVTM, CDR2 ANQGSEA. The CDR3 is 13 amino acids. The V gene lost 6 bases and the J gene lost 2 bases, with 13 bases spanning the gap. The CDR3 region has the DNA TGCAGCGTGGGTGGACATAAAAACACTGAAGCTTTCTTT. Its protein is CSVGGHKNTEAFF.